This T cell receptor beta chain appears in the sequencing data of a study of blood T cells in healthy people across ages. This clonotype was picked up a small number of times. Antigen specificity is unknown. Findings of the study overall: The fall in TCR beta diversity per million T cells was roughly linear with age.

This CDR3 spans 12 amino acids. V lost 4 bases to trimming and J lost 5 bases, with 11 bases between them. Looked up from germline, CDR1 is SQVTM and CDR2 is ANQGSEA. Alongside a J-beta primer mix, a sample-barcoded 5' primer served in a second PCR lasting about 7 to 11 cycles. MiXCR, run by TCRdb on the 5' RACE reads, gives a single entry per CDR3 protein. The sample shows roughly 720,000 distinct CDR3 sequences, about 55% of them seen only once. The specimen sequenced was blood. The J gene is TRBJ2-5, the V gene TRBV29-1; D possibly matches TRBD1 or TRBD2 (5 bases each). The origin of this receptor is a man aged 80 or over in good health. The CDR3 sequence is CSVARGGETQYF. The CDR3 bases are TGCAGCGTTGCCCGGGGCGGGGAGACCCAGTACTTC.